One sample yielded the 17 T cell receptor beta chains listed below, sequenced in a study of PD-L1 blockade in urothelial cancer. This sample's time point: pretreatment peripheral blood. Data came from immunoSEQ multiplex PCR; TCRdb stores just in-frame clones and leaves some out. Among about 52,000 clones listed, approximately 80% were seen once. The input for sequencing was PBMCs, taken around atezolizumab (anti-PD-L1) treatment. These receptors were taken from a man in his forties or fifties with urothelial cancer.

This clone has just a few counts. The chain couples TRBV6-5 to TRBJ1-4; D possibly corresponds to TRBD1 (5 bases). V was shortened by 4 bases and J by 8 bases, with 20 bases between the two germline ends. CDR3 length equals 16 residues. The V gene's germline CDR1 is MNHEY and CDR2 SVGAGI. CDR3 sequence: CASSSPVLGGVEKLFF. CDR3 in DNA: TGTGCCAGCAGTTCTCCGGTTTTGGGAGGGGTGGAAAAACTGTTTTTT.

This sequence joins TRBV7-2 and TRBJ1-1; D uncertain. CDR1 and CDR2 from the germline V gene are SGHTA and FQGNSA. CDR3 length: 15 amino acids. The ends were cut back, 7 bases at V and 2 bases at J, with 17 bases in the middle. The CDR3 nucleotides read TGTGCCAGCACCCACGGTGCGGGGTCCAACACTGAAGCTTTCTTT. Its protein product is CASTHGAGSNTEAFF.

The chain couples TRBV19 to TRBJ1-5, with TRBD1 matching over 7 bases. This CDR3 is built from 15 residues. Trimming at V came to 5 bases and at J to 5 bases, leaving 9 bases not matched to a gene. Germline-derived CDR1 and CDR2 are LNHDA and SQIVND (reference sequence). CDR3 coding DNA: TGTGCCAGTAGTTTGCGACAGGGTGGTCATCAGCCCCAGCATTTT. Amino acid sequence: CASSLRQGGHQPQHF.

The V call is TRBV29-1, the J call TRBJ2-5; TRBD1 might be the D (6 bases). The length of the CDR3 is 13 residues. Trimming removed 7 bases at V and 0 bases at J, with 12 bases between. From germline, CDR1 is SQVTM and CDR2 ANQGSEA. CDR3 sequence reads: CSAARGNQETQYF. CDR3 DNA sequence: TGCAGCGCCGCTAGGGGGAACCAAGAGACCCAGTACTTC.

This clone was found once. V is TRBV6-6 and J is TRBJ2-1, with a weak D call TRBD1 (5 bases). The V gene lost 0 bases and the J gene lost 8 bases, with 17 bases spanning the gap. CDR1 is MNHNY and CDR2 is SVGAGI in the germline V gene (reference sequence). The CDR3 covers 16 residues. In DNA, the CDR3 is TGTGCCAGCAGTTACTCGATGGGGTCAGGGATCTATGAGCAGTTCTTC. Amino acid sequence: CASSYSMGSGIYEQFF.

J is TRBJ2-7 and V is TRBV18; 11 positions match TRBD2. CDR1 is KGHSH, CDR2 LQKENI, per germline. The CDR3 runs 15 residues. J was trimmed by 5 bases and V by 2 bases; bases with no gene match: 5. CDR3 nucleotide sequence: TGTGCCAGCTCACCAAGACTAGCGGGATTCGACGAGCAGTACTTC. It specifies CASSPRLAGFDEQYF.

J is TRBJ2-7 and V is TRBV6-5; 9 bases are shared with TRBD1. Germline V gene data show CDR1 as MNHEY and CDR2 as SVGAGI. This CDR3 has 14 residues. Trimming cost V 6 bases and J 4 bases; bases outside gene matches: 7. DNA for the CDR3: TGTGCCAGCAGAACCGCCGGGACAGGGTACGAGCAGTACTTC. It translates to CASRTAGTGYEQYF.

The rearrangement joins TRBV9 to TRBJ1-1; D ambiguous. Deletions cut 3 bases from V and 4 bases from J, with 22 bases between. The CDR3 extends over 17 amino acids. Germline assignment: CDR1 SGDLS and CDR2 YYNGEE. The CDR3 coding sequence is TGTGCCAGCAGCGGCCCCGGCGGGGAAAAACCTTTCACTGAAGCTTTCTTT. Amino acid sequence: CASSGPGGEKPFTEAFF.

This chain connects TRBV19 to TRBJ2-4; tentatively, D is TRBD2 (6 bases). With 5 bases removed from V and 0 bases from J, the gap between germline ends came to 20 bases. The CDR3 loop spans 18 amino acids. Germline assignment: CDR1 LNHDA and CDR2 SQIVND (reference sequence). CDR3 DNA sequence: TGTGCCAGTAGTCGTCGGACGGGAGCAGACATAGCCAAAAACATTCAGTACTTC. As protein: CASSRRTGADIAKNIQYF.

This clone was recorded once. The gene calls are TRBV4-1 and TRBJ2-6; 9 positions agree with TRBD1. The V segment lost 0 bases and the J segment 0 bases; nucleotides outside the gene matches: 0. This CDR3 comprises 17 residues. Germline V gene data show CDR1 as MGHRA and CDR2 as YSYEKL. CDR3 region: CASSQEDRGSGANVLTF. In DNA form, the CDR3 reads TGCGCCAGCAGCCAAGAGGACAGGGGCTCTGGGGCCAACGTCCTGACTTTC.

This sequence joins TRBV27 and TRBJ2-7; TRBD1 is a possible D gene (5 bases). CDR1 MNHEY and CDR2 SMNVEV come from the germline V gene (reference sequence). V lost 6 bases, J lost 4 bases, and 22 bases lay in between. CDR3 length equals 16 residues. In DNA, the CDR3 is TGTGCCAGCAGCGTTTATATTCAGGGAAAGGAGTACGAGCAGTACTTC. Amino acid sequence: CASSVYIQGKEYEQYF.

The V gene is TRBV14, the J gene TRBJ2-5; TRBD1 is a possible D gene (6 bases). Trimming took off 1 base at V and 7 bases at J, with 13 bases between the two ends. The V gene's germline CDR1 is SGHDN and CDR2 FVKESK. The CDR3 covers 14 residues. CDR3 sequence (DNA): TGTGCCAGCAGCCAAGCCGGGTCCAGGGGGACCCAGTACTTC. This sequence encodes CASSQAGSRGTQYF.

J is TRBJ1-5 and V is TRBV28; D not certain. This CDR3 has 16 residues. Trimming took 2 bases from V and 0 from J, leaving 11 bases between them. Germline CDR1 reads MDHEN; CDR2 reads SYDVKM. The DNA of the CDR3 is TGTGCCAGCAGTTTAGGGTCCGGGAATAGCAATCAGCCCCAGCATTTT. This gives the protein CASSLGSGNSNQPQHF.

The chain employs TRBV19 and TRBJ1-5; 11 nucleotides align to TRBD1. The CDR3 runs to 14 residues. Germline values: CDR1 LNHDA, CDR2 SQIVND (reference sequence). The V segment lost 7 bases and the J segment 9 bases; nucleotides outside the gene matches: 8. The CDR3 DNA is TGTGCCAGTACCGGGACAGGGGGATCAGGGCCCCAGCATTTT. Translation gives CASTGTGGSGPQHF.

The chain joins TRBV7-2 to TRBJ2-7; 7 nucleotides match TRBD2. The CDR3 sequence is 17 residues long. V lost 1 base to trimming and J lost 4 bases; unmatched junction nucleotides: 13. Germline V gene data show CDR1 as SGHTA and CDR2 as FQGNSA. CDR3 nucleotide sequence: TGTGCCAGCAGCTTAGTAAGCGGGACGGCTGACCGGTACGAGCAGTACTTC. Residues: CASSLVSGTADRYEQYF. Supplemented by reference TRBV7-2 and TRBJ2-7, the full variable domain reads GAGVSQSPSNKVTEKGKDVELRCDPISGHTALYWYRQSLGQGLEFLIYFQGNSAPDKSGLPSDRFSAERTGGSVSTLTIQRTQQEDSAVYLCASSLVSGTADRYEQYFGPGTRLTVT.

The genes are TRBV27 and TRBJ2-5; 7 positions match TRBD2. Trimming cost V 3 bases and J 5 bases; bases outside gene matches: 6. The CDR3 runs 14 residues. The germline gives CDR1 MNHEY, CDR2 SMNVEV (reference sequence). The CDR3 nucleotides read TGTGCCAGCAGTTTCCGGCGGGAGATCGAGACCCAGTACTTC. Translation: CASSFRREIETQYF.

This sequence joins TRBV6-6 and TRBJ1-3; a weak D match, TRBD1 (6 bases). There are 15 residues in the CDR3. Trimming removed 2 bases from V and 4 bases from J, with 12 bases in between. Germline assignment: CDR1 MNHNY and CDR2 SVGAGI (reference sequence). As DNA, the CDR3 is TGTGCCAGCAGTTACAGCACAGGGACAGGAAACACCATATATTTT. Its protein product is CASSYSTGTGNTIYF.